The present entry profiles one TCR beta chain with its context. This CDR3 region has 12 residues. V shed 2 bases and J shed 5 bases, with 6 bases lying between them. The germline gives CDR1 MNHEY, CDR2 SVGAGI. The sample comes from a study of blood T cell repertoires in COVID-19. Study summary: Spain, Italy and the United States supplied samples that represented acute and convalescent COVID-19. Sources were T cells, B-cell-depleted T cells, or PBMCs; the material itself was cDNA or gDNA.

Original analysis: Estimation of nucleated cell counts was performed using reference gene primer amplification. Sequencing used immunoSEQ multiplex PCR; TCRdb keeps in-frame clones, though not all of them. For V, J and clone size, that table is used; D and trimming come from the DNA. The sample includes some 14,000 clones, about 88% seen only once; the top ten take 50% to 60%. The material sequenced was peripheral blood. This rearrangement joins TRBV6-5 to TRBJ1-1; D not certain. The source of this sequence is a man aged 55 to 69 with acute or convalescent COVID-19. The CDR3 DNA reads TGTGCCAGCAGTTACGGAGGGACTGAAGCTTTCTTT. It is translated as CASSYGGTEAFF.